Below, one T cell receptor (beta chain) is given with its context. This clonotype has a handful of counts. Its antigen remains undetermined. The input lacks base qualities; no much larger clone sits a single base away. Library preparation was by 5' RACE. Sequencing was performed on an Illumina HiSeq 2000. Template switching introduced a universal primer binding site; the final cDNA contained a unique molecular identifier, enabling accurate counting of TCR cDNA molecules. First-strand cDNA for TCR alpha and beta chains was synthesized from specific primers in the conserved constant-segment region. Each cDNA library was double barcoded, with a SMART-Mk sample barcode plus Illumina barcodes, to control for contamination. TruSeq adapter sequences and Illumina sample barcodes were added in two successive PCR steps. The Illumina HiSeq platform was used with custom primers to sequence TCR alpha and beta cDNA libraries. From the authors' description of their analysis: MiGEC was used to process raw reads and extract unique molecular identifiers, and MiXCR was used to find CDR3 positions. Recombination models were inferred per individual with the repgenHMM and IGoR tools using an EM algorithm. The tcR package in R was used for shared clonotype analysis, with sharing normalized by the product of cloneset sizes. To study raw recombination free of thymic and clonal selection effects, out-of-frame nonproductive sequences were analyzed. Using fastp at Q25 and MiXCR, TCRdb reprocessed the public reads and kept productive beta chains. Entries that share a CDR3 protein sequence are merged under the most common genes and DNA. These V and J calls derive from TCRdb rather than the authors' analysis. The sample has 700,000 to 950,000 distinct CDR3 sequences on record, 9% to 15% of them singletons. 1.5% to 2% of the sample is in the top ten clones.

The data derive from a study of identical twins (TCRdb year 2016). Broadly, across the study: The study deep-sequenced TCR alpha and beta repertoires from monozygotic twins, unrelated adults of various ages and cord blood to test whether fetal clonotypes persist. To rule out contamination, replicate twin experiments were performed at different times with different library preparation protocols. The full study reports these points: A weaker excess of twin sharing was found in beta out-of-frame sequences because the signal-to-noise ratio was lowered by fewer shared sequences. Recombination models systematically underestimated out-of-frame TCR alpha sharing in monozygotic twins but agreed with sharing between unrelated individuals. Compared with coincidental sharing between unrelated individuals, an excess of low generation-probability sequences was observed among out-of-frame TCR alpha sequences shared between twins. Abundant cord blood beta clonotypes had fewer insertions, young adult naive repertoires showed a similar but weaker trend, and memory repertoires showed no such trend. Invariant T cells such as MAIT and iNKT could partly confound zero-insertion analyses, although diverse VJ usage argued against such confounding for most clonotypes. Conclusions relied on cross-sectional statistical analysis, since the same donors could not be followed over many years.

All donors were healthy Caucasians. The twin cohort consisted of three pairs of female monozygotic twins, all aged about 18 to 29 years. RNA for TCR libraries was isolated from peripheral blood mononuclear cells. At the junction V is shortened by 3 bases and J by 3 bases, with 12 bases in between. Taken from the germline V gene, the CDR1 and CDR2 loops are MDHEN and SYDVKM. From its cysteine to its phenylalanine, the CDR3 spans 16 amino acids. Only the CDR3 region is kept as DNA, spanning 48 bases read in frame from base 1. These same records also appear under a second study, on yellow fever vaccine responses in identical twins. According to the second study: According to the authors, the vaccine-induced T cell response in identical twins seemed to be partly convergent and partly specific to each individual. In the study, vaccine-responding T cell clones were precisely tracked in identical twins.

The TCR was taken from a woman between 18 and 29 years old in good health. Specimen: PBMCs. This receptor chain uses TRBV28 and TRBJ1-6; a tentative D call is TRBD1 (5 bases match). CDR3 sequence: CASSFRDARYNSPLHF. The sequence in DNA is TGTGCCAGCAGTTTCCGGGACGCCCGCTATAATTCACCCCTCCACTTT.